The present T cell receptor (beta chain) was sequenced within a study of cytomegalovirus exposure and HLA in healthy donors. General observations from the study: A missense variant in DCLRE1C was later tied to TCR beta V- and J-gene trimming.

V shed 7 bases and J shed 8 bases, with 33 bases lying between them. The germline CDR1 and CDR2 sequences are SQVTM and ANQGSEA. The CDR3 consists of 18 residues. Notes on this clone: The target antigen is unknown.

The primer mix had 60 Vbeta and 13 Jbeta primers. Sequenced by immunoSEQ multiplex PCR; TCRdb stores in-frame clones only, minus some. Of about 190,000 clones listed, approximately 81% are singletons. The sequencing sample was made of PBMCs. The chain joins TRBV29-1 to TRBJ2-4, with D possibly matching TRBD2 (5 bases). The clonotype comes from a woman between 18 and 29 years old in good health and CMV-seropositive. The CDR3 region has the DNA TGCAGCGCCCTCGTCTCCGCGGCGGGCACCTCGTGGCTTTACATTCAGTACTTC. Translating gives CSALVSAAGTSWLYIQYF.